This T cell receptor beta chain stems from a study of CD8 T cells in ankylosing spondylitis. TCRdb reprocessed the 5' RACE reads via MiXCR and lists one record per CDR3 protein. The sample contains 250,000 to 350,000 distinct CDR3 sequences, over 15% of which appear only once. Points on this clonotype: The antigen is not known.

Germline V lookup: CDR1 LGHDT, CDR2 YNNKEL (reference sequence). V lost 1 base and J lost 10; bases outside the gene matches: 2. The CDR3 length is 15 residues. Study-wide results and caveats: The clones that were linked to disease were reported to be significantly enriched in matched synovial fluid samples from ankylosing spondylitis patients.

The sequence came from a male donor with ankylosing spondylitis or in good health (not recorded which). What was sequenced was blood, either unsorted or a sorted T cell fraction (not recorded which). The V and J genes are TRBV3-1 and TRBJ2-1, with 15 bases lining up with TRBD2. CDR3 in amino acids: CASSQVGLAGGEQFF. Here the CDR3 DNA reads TGTGCCAGCAGCCAAGTTGGACTAGCGGGAGGGGAGCAGTTCTTC.